The T cell receptor beta chain under discussion was sequenced for a study of blood T cell repertoires in COVID-19. Overall study: In each case, the material was cDNA or gDNA derived from T cells, B-cell-depleted T cells, or PBMCs.

Profiled with immunoSEQ multiplex PCR; TCRdb holds only in-frame clones, not every one. This repertoire shows 150,000 to 200,000 clones, approximately 80% found once; its top ten account for around 3.7%. The recovered donors of Cohort 3 showed two negative PCRs, clearance, or symptom resolution. Material for sequencing was PBMCs or T cells enriched from blood (not recorded which). The sequence was obtained from a woman aged 60-70 years who had recovered from COVID-19.

The CDR3 DNA sequence: TGTGCCAGCAGCCCAGCAGGGGGCAATGGCTACACCTTC. It encodes CASSPAGGNGYTF. V is TRBV14 and J is TRBJ1-2; 8 bases fit TRBD1. Trimming cost V 4 bases and J 6 bases; bases outside gene matches: 4. The germline gives CDR1 SGHDN, CDR2 FVKESK. This CDR3 is 13 amino acids long. The complete variable domain, with remaining parts taken from reference TRBV14 and TRBJ1-2, reads EAGVTQFPSHSVIEKGQTVTLRCDPISGHDNLYWYRRVMGKEIKFLLHFVKESKQDESGMPNNRFLAERTGGTYSTLKVQPAELEDSGVYFCASSPAGGNGYTFGSGTRLTVV.